The text below deals with one T cell receptor beta chain. This entry is derived from a study of regulatory T cells in long-lasting Graves disease. Arm-PCR of CDR3 regions and iRepertoire HTBI primers were used to build TCR beta libraries. One entry per CDR3 protein, called by TCRdb with MiXCR from the multiplex PCR reads. The table includes about 620,000 distinct CDR3 sequences, 16% detected once. Germline lookup yields CDR1 SGHDN and CDR2 FVKESK. This CDR3 contains 17 residues. V shed 4 bases and J shed 3 bases, with 21 bases lying between them. The time point here: newly diagnosed GD, antithyroid drugs for less than 3 months. RNA from PBMCs was the source of the TCR library. This sample was shared with a second study, whose subject was T cells in Graves' hyperthyroidism and ophthalmopathy.

The chain is built from TRBV14 and TRBJ2-5; D is possibly TRBD1 or TRBD2 (5 bases each). This specimen was peripheral blood mononuclear cells (PBMCs), taken at new diagnosis, from a patient treated with antithyroid drugs. The origin of this receptor is a woman aged 25 to 39 with Graves disease. CDR3 protein: CASSLPWGSMKEETQYF. The CDR3 DNA reads as TGTGCCAGCAGCCTACCCTGGGGGAGCATGAAAGAAGAGACCCAGTACTTC.